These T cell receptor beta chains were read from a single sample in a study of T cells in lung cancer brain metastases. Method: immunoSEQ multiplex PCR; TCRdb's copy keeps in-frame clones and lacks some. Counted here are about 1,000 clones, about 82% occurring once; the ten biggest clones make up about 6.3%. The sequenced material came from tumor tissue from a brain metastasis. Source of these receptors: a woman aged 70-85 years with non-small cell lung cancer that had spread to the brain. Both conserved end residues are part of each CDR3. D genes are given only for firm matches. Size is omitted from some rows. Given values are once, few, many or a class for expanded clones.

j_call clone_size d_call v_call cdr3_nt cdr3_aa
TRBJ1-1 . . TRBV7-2 TGTGCCAGCCGATTGAACAGGGCCACTGAAGCTTTCTTT CASRLNRATEAFF
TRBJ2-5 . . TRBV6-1 TGTGCCAGCAGTGACGGGGGTGTAAAGACCCAGTACTTC CASSDGGVKTQYF
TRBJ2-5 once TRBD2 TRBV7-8 TGTGCCAGCAGCTTAGCTGCTACTAGCGGGGGGGCCCAGTACTTC CASSLAATSGGAQYF
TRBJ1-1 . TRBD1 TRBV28 TGTGCCAGCAGGACAGGGGGTCCGAACACTGAAGCTTTCTTT CASRTGGPNTEAFF
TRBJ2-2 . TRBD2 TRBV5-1 TGCGCCAGCAGCATGGGACTAGCGGGAGGGACGAACACCGGGGAGCTGTTTTTT CASSMGLAGGTNTGELFF
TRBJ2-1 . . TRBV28 TGTGCCAGCAGTTCCCCCCGGGCAGGAAGCTCCTACAATGAGCAGTTCTTC CASSSPRAGSSYNEQFF
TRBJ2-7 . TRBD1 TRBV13 TGTGCCAGCAGCTTACAGGGGGCGTACGAGCAGTACTTC CASSLQGAYEQYF
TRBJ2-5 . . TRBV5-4 TGTGCCAGCAGCTTGGAGCAGGGACGAGAGACCCAGTACTTC CASSLEQGRETQYF
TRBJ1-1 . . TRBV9 TGTGCCAGCAGCGTAGATCTGAACACTGAAGCTTTCTTT CASSVDLNTEAFF
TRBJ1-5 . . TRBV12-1 TGTGCCAGCAGCCCAATACAGGGGAGGCGCAATCAGCCCCAGCATTTT CASSPIQGRRNQPQHF
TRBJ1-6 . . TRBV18 TGTGCCAGCTCACTATATTACAGGGACCAGAATTCACCCCTCCACTTT CASSLYYRDQNSPLHF
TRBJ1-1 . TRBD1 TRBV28 TGTGCCAGCCCCAGTACAGGGGGTGGAAGCACTGAAGCTTTCTTT CASPSTGGGSTEAFF
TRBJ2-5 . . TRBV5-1 TGCGCCAGCAGCTTAAGTGGAGCGGAGACCCAGTACTTC CASSLSGAETQYF
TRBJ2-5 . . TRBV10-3 TGTGCCAGCACCCAGGACCCATGGGAGACCCAGTACTTC CASTQDPWETQYF
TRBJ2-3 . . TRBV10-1 TGCGCCAGCAGTGAGTCGGGGGGACACCTCTTCACAGATACGCAGTATTTT CASSESGGHLFTDTQYF
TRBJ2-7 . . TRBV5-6 TGTGCCAGCAGCTCGGGCGGAGGGGGGACTTTTTACGAGCAGTACTTC CASSSGGGGTFYEQYF
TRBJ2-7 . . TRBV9 TGTGCCAGCAGCGTCGGTCAGGGGTTCCACGAGCAGTACTTC CASSVGQGFHEQYF
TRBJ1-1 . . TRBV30 TGTGCCTGCCTGCGACAAGCAGGCGGCACTGAAGCTTTCTTT CACLRQAGGTEAFF
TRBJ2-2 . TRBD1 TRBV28 TGTGCCAGCAGTTTACCGACAGGGGGCAGTACCGGGGAGCTGTTTTTT CASSLPTGGSTGELFF
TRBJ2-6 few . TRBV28 TGTGCCAGCAGTACGCCAGGGGTCTCTGGGGCCAACGTCCTGACTTTC CASSTPGVSGANVLTF
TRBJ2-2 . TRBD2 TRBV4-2 TGTGCCAGCAGCCATGGGCAAGCTAGCGGGGGGCTGAACACCGGGGAGCTGTTTTTT CASSHGQASGGLNTGELFF
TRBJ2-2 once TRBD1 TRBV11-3 TGTGCCAGCAGCCGGGGACAGGGATCCGGGGAGCTGTTTTTT CASSRGQGSGELFF
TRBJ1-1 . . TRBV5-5 TGTGCCAGCAGCTTGGAGGTTGGGAACACTGAAGCTTTCTTT CASSLEVGNTEAFF
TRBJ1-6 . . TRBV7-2 TGTGCCAGCACCCCCTTGGGGGCTGGTAATTCACCCCTCCACTTT CASTPLGAGNSPLHF
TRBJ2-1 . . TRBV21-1 TGTGCCAGCAGCAGTTCAGCGGGACATTTCAATGAGCAGTTCTTC CASSSSAGHFNEQFF
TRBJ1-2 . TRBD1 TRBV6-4 TGTGCCAGCAGTGAGGTCTCCGGGACAGGGGGCTCGGATGGCTACACCTTC CASSEVSGTGGSDGYTF
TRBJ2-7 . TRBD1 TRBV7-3 TGTGCCAGCAGCTTAGCCAGACTAGGGACAGGGTCCTCCTACGAGCAGTACTTC CASSLARLGTGSSYEQYF
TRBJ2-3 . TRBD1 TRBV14 TGTGCCAGCAGCCAAGTTGAGACAGGGGGCTCAGATACGCAGTATTTT CASSQVETGGSDTQYF
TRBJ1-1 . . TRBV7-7 TGTGCCAGCAGCTTAGATATGAACACTGAAGCTTTCTTT CASSLDMNTEAFF
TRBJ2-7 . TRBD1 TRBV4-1 TGCGCCAGCAGCCCCGACAGGGACGAGCAGTACTTC CASSPDRDEQYF
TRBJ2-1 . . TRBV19 TGTGCCAGTAGTACATCCGGGACCCGGTCCTACAATGAGCAGTTCTTC CASSTSGTRSYNEQFF
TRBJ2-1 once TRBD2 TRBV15 TGTGCCACCAGCAGAGATTTCAAAACTGCCCGTCTAGCGGGGGGTTCAAAGGGCAGAAATGAGCAGTTCTTC CATSRDFKTARLAGGSKGRNEQFF
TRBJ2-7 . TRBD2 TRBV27 TGTGCCAGCAGCCCATGGAAGCGGGAGCCCTACAAGCAGTACTTC CASSPWKREPYKQYF
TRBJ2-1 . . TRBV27 TGTGCCAGCAGTACCTACAATGAGCAGTTCTTC CASSTYNEQFF
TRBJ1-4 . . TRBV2 TGTGCCAGCAGTGAAGTTGTTAGCAACCGTGAAAAACTGTTTTTT CASSEVVSNREKLFF
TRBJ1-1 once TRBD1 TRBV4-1 TGCGCCAGCAGCCAAGTTCCCGCGGGAGGCAGGGGGAAAGCTTTCTTT CASSQVPAGGRGKAFF